Shown below are 3 T cell receptor beta chains from a single sample sequenced in a study of cytomegalovirus exposure and HLA in healthy donors. The PCR contained 60 Vbeta and 13 Jbeta primers. TCRdb keeps only in-frame clones here, not all; method: immunoSEQ multiplex PCR. In total, the table holds some 130,000 clones. The sample taken for sequencing was PBMCs. The receptor set was obtained from a woman aged 40 to 50 in good health and CMV-seropositive.

The chain recombines TRBV29-1 with TRBJ1-1; D is possibly TRBD1 (5 bases). CDR3 length: 15 residues. Germline V gene data show CDR1 as SQVTM and CDR2 as ANQGSEA. With 5 bases removed from V and 1 base from J, the gap between germline ends came to 17 bases. CDR3 amino acids: CSVSWGGTSNTEAFF. The CDR3 bases are TGCAGCGTTAGCTGGGGGGGAACCTCGAACACTGAAGCTTTCTTT.

The genes are TRBV6-1 and TRBJ2-1; D might be TRBD2 (6 bases). CDR3 length equals 15 residues. CDR1 MNHNS and CDR2 SASEGT come from the germline V gene. The V end was cut by 6 bases, the J end by 4 bases, with 16 bases between. CDR3 amino acids: CASSPPRGTYNEQFF. CDR3 nucleotide sequence: TGTGCCAGCAGCCCCCCCCGGGGGACTTACAATGAGCAGTTCTTC.

The chain couples TRBV7-2 to TRBJ2-1; 11 bases match TRBD2. V lost 1 base, J lost 13 bases, and 15 bases stayed unmatched. CDR1 and CDR2 from the germline V gene are SGHTA and FQGNSA. The CDR3 loop spans 17 amino acids. Written as DNA, the CDR3 is TGTGCCAGCAGCTTAGGGGCTGGCGGACTAGCGGGCCCCGAACAGTTCTTC. Amino acids: CASSLGAGGLAGPEQFF.